This TCR beta chain derives from a study of T cell repertoires in cytomegalovirus infection. About the study: Matching HLA type and CMV infection were both indicated by public TCR beta signatures. Whole-study findings and limits: Dominating the ex vivo response were TCR beta clonotypes that were CMV-specific and HLA-C-restricted. Pooled public TCR beta family frequency picked out CMV carriers with the relevant HLA.

In regard to this clonotype: The antigen remains undetermined.

TCRdb re-called the reads with MiXCR, one entry per CDR3 protein. The sample lists more than 400,000 distinct CDR3 sequences, about 30% occurring once. Input material: PBMCs. The TCR originated in a human donor in good health (CMV status not recorded). Some clones in this sample may be carry-over from other donors' samples.

The CDR3 is CASSDSGTSYNEQFF. The CDR3, as DNA: TGTGCCAGCAGTGACTCCGGGACTAGTTACAATGAGCAGTTCTTC. The chain carries TRBV6-4 and TRBJ2-1; 8 bases fit TRBD2. The CDR3 has 15 amino acids. V dropped 0 bases and J dropped 4; count of bases not matched to a gene: 2. Germline-derived CDR1 and CDR2 are MRHNA and SNTAGT.